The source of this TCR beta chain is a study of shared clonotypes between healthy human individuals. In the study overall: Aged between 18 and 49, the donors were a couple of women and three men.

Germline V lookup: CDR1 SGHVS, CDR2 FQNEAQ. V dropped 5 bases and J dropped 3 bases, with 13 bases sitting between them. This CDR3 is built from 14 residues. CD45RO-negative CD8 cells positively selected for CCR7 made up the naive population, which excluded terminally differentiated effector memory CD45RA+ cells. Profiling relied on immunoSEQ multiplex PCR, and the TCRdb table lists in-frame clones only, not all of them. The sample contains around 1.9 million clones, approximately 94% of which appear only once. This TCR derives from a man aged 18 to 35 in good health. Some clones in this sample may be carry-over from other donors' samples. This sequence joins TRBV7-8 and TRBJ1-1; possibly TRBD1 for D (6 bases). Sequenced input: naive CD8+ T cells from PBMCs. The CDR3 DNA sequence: TGTGCCAGCAGCCTAAGGGACAAATACACTGAAGCTTTCTTT. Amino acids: CASSLRDKYTEAFF.